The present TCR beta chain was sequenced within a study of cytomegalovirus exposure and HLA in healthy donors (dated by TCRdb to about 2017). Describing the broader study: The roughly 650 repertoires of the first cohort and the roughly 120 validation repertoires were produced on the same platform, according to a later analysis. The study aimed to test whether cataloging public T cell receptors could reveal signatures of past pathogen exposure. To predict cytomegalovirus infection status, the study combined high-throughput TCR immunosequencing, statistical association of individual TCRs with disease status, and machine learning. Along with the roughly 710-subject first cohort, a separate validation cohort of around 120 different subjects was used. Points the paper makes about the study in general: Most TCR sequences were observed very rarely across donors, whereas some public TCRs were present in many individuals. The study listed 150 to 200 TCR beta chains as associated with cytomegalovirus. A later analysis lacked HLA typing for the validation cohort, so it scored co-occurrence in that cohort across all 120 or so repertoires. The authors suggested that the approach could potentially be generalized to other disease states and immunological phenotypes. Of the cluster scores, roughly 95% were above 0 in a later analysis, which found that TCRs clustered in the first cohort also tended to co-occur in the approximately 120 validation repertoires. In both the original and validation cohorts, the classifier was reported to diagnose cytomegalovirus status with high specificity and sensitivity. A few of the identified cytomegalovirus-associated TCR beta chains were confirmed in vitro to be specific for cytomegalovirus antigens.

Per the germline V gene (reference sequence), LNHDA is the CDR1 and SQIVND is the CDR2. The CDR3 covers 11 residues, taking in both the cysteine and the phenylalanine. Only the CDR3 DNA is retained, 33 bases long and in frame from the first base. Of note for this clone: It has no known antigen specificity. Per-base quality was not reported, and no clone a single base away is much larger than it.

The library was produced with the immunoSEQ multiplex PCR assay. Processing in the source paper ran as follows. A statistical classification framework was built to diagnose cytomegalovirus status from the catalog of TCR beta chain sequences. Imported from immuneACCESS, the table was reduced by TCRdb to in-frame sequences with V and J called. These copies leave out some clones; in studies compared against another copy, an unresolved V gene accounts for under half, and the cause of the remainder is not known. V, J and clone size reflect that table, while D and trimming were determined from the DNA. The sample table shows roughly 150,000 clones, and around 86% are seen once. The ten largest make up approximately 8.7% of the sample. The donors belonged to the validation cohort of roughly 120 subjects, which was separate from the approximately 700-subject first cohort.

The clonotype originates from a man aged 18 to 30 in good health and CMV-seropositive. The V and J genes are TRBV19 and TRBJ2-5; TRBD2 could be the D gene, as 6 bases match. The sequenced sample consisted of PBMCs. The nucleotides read TGTGCGCAGCGGGCACAAGAGACCCAGTACTTC. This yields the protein CAQRAQETQYF.